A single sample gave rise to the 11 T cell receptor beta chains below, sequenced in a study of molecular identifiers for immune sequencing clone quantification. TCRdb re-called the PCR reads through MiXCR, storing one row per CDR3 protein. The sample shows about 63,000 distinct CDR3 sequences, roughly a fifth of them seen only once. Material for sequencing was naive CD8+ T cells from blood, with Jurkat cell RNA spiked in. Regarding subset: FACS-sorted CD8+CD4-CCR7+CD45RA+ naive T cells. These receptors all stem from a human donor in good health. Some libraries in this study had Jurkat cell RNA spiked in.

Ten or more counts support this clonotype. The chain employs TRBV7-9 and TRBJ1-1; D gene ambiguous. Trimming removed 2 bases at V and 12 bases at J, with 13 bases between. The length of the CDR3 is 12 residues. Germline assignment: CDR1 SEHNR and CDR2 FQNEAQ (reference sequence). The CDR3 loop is CASSLFRSETFF. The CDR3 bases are TGTGCCAGCAGCTTATTCCGCTCGGAGACTTTCTTT.

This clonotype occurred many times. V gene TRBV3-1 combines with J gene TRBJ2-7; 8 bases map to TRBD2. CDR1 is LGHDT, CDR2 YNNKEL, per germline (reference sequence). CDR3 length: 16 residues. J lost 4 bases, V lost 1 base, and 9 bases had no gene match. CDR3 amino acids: CASSQVPSGSLYEQYF. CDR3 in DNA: TGTGCCAGCAGCCAAGTCCCCAGCGGGAGTCTGTACGAGCAGTACTTC.

This chain's CDR3 is CASSLAPGGTEQFF. DNA of the CDR3: TGTGCCAGCAGCTTGGCCCCCGGGGGCACTGAGCAGTTCTTC. The V gene is TRBV5-6, the J gene TRBJ2-1, with D possibly being TRBD1 or TRBD2 (6 bases each). Germline assignment: CDR1 SGHDT and CDR2 YYEEEE. The germline V and J ends were trimmed by 0 bases and 9 bases, with 13 bases remaining between them. The CDR3 length is 14 residues.

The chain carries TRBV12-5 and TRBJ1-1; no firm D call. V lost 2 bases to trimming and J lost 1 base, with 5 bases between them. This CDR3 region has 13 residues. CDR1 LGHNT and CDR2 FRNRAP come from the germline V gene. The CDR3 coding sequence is TGTGCTAGTGGTTTGACGGCGAACACTGAAGCTTTCTTT. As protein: CASGLTANTEAFF.

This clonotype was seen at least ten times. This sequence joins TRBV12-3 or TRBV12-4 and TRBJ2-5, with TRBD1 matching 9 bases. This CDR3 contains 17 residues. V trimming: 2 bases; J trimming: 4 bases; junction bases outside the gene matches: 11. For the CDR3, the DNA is TGTGCCAGCAGTTTAAAATTAAGGAGGACAGGGGTAGAGACCCAGTACTTC. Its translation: CASSLKLRRTGVETQYF.

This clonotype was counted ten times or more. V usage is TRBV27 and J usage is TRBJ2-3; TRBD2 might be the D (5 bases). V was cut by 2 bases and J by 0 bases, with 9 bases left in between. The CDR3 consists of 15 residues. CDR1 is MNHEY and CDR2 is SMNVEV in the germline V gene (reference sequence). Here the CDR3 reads CASSLTRTSTDTQYF. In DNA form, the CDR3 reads TGTGCCAGCAGTTTAACTAGAACTAGCACAGATACGCAGTATTTT.

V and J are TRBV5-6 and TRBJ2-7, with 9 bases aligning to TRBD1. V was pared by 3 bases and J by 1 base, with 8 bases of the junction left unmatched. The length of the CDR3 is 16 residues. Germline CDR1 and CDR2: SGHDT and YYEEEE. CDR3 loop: CASSSYPGQGSYEQYF. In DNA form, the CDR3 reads TGTGCCAGCAGCTCTTACCCGGGACAGGGATCCTACGAGCAGTACTTC.

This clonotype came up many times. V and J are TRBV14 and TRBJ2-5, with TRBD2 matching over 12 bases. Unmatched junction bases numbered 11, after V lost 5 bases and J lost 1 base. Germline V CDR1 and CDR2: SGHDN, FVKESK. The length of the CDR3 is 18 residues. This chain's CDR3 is CASSEGLAGHVLQETQYF. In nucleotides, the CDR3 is TGTGCCAGCAGCGAGGGACTAGCGGGCCACGTCCTCCAAGAGACCCAGTACTTC.

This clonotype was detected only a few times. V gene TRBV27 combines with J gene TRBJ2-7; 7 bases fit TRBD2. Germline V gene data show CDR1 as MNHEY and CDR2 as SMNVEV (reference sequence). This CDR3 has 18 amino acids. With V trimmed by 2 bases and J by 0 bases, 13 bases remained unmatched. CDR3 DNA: TGTGCCAGCAGTTTAAGTCGGGGGGTAGCGAGTTTCTCCTACGAGCAGTACTTC. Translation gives CASSLSRGVASFSYEQYF.

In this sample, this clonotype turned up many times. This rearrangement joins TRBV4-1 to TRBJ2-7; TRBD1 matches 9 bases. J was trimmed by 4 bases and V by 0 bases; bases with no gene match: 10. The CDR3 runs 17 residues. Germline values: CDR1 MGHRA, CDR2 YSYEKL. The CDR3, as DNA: TGCGCCAGCAGCCAAGAGCCCGGGACAGGGATCGTGTACGAGCAGTACTTC. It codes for CASSQEPGTGIVYEQYF.

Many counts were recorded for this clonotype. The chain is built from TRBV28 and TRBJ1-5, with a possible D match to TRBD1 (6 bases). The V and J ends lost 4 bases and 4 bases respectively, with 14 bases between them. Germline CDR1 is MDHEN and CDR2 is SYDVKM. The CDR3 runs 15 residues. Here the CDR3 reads CASSSLRQANQPQHF. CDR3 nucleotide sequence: TGTGCCAGCAGTTCCCTCCGACAGGCTAATCAGCCCCAGCATTTT.